This T cell receptor beta chain was sequenced for a study of blood T cell repertoires in COVID-19. Authors' methods: Scientists estimated how many nucleated cells there were by amplifying reference gene primers. TCRdb's copy holds only in-frame clones and misses some; the assay was immunoSEQ multiplex PCR. From that table come the V and J calls and clone size; the DNA was used to work out D and trimming. Found here are some 180,000 clones, 70% to 80% of them singletons; the top ten hold nearly 6%. The CDR3 is 15 amino acids. From germline, CDR1 is MNHNS and CDR2 SASEGT. J was trimmed by 0 bases and V by 3 bases; bases with no gene match: 2.

The sample consisted of peripheral blood. The V and J genes are TRBV6-1 and TRBJ2-1; 7 bases fit TRBD1. This clonotype was sampled from a woman between 35 and 50 years old with COVID-19, enrolled during active disease. The CDR3: CASSEGQSSYNEQFF. Here the CDR3 DNA reads TGTGCCAGCAGTGAGGGACAGAGCTCCTACAATGAGCAGTTCTTC.